Listed below are T cell receptor beta chains from one sample, sequenced in a study of human T cells and chemical hapten exposure. TCRdb used MiXCR to reprocess the RACE reads, holding one entry per CDR3 protein. The sample records roughly 120,000 distinct CDR3 sequences, about 13% being singletons. This specimen was whole blood, taken in connection with sensitization to the hapten diphenylcyclopropenone (DPC). The receptor set was obtained from a woman between 18 and 30 years old with alopecia areata. Some clones in this sample may be carry-over from other donors' samples. Both conserved end residues are part of each CDR3. Each record gives: V gene, J gene, D gene, CDR3 length, clone size, CDR3 DNA, CDR3 protein. D genes are given only for firm matches. Clone size is given for some rows only: seen once, a few or many times, or a class if the clone is expanded.

V gene: TRBV18
J gene: TRBJ2-5
D gene: TRBD1
CDR3 length: 16
clone size: few
CDR3 DNA: TGTGCCAGCTCACCACCGAACAGACAGGGCCAGGGGACCCAGTACTTC
CDR3 protein: CASSPPNRQGQGTQYF

V gene: TRBV6-6
J gene: TRBJ1-2
D gene: TRBD1
CDR3 length: 16
clone size: few
CDR3 DNA: TGTGCCAGCAGTTACACCCTGACAGGGGGAAACTATGGCTACACCTTC
CDR3 protein: CASSYTLTGGNYGYTF

V gene: TRBV3-1
J gene: TRBJ2-7
D gene: NA
CDR3 length: 13
clone size: NA
CDR3 DNA: TGTGCCAGCAGTACCGTCAGACAGAGCGAGCAGTACTTC
CDR3 protein: CASSTVRQSEQYF

V gene: TRBV29-1
J gene: TRBJ1-1
D gene: TRBD1
CDR3 length: 16
clone size: NA
CDR3 DNA: TGCAGCGTTGACGATAGGCAGGGGGCGCGAAACACTGAAGCTTTCTTT
CDR3 protein: CSVDDRQGARNTEAFF

V gene: TRBV6-5
J gene: TRBJ2-2
D gene: NA
CDR3 length: 15
clone size: few
CDR3 DNA: TGTGCCAGCAGTGGACAGTCTGCGAACACCGGGGAGCTGTTTTTT
CDR3 protein: CASSGQSANTGELFF

V gene: TRBV7-9
J gene: TRBJ2-7
D gene: NA
CDR3 length: 13
clone size: few
CDR3 DNA: TGTGCCAGCAGCCGCGGACGGCCCTACGAGCAGTACTTC
CDR3 protein: CASSRGRPYEQYF

V gene: TRBV24-1
J gene: TRBJ1-2
D gene: TRBD1
CDR3 length: 13
clone size: many
CDR3 DNA: TGTGCCACCAGTCAGGGGGAAGCATATGGCTACACCTTC
CDR3 protein: CATSQGEAYGYTF

V gene: TRBV6-2/TRBV6-3
J gene: TRBJ1-1
D gene: NA
CDR3 length: 14
clone size: many
CDR3 DNA: TGTGCCAGCAGTTCGCAGGGAGGGGGCACTGAAGCTTTCTTT
CDR3 protein: CASSSQGGGTEAFF

V gene: TRBV6-6
J gene: TRBJ1-2
D gene: TRBD1
CDR3 length: 15
clone size: few
CDR3 DNA: TGTGCCAGCAGTCCGCAAGGACAGGGCAACTATGGCTACACCTTC
CDR3 protein: CASSPQGQGNYGYTF

V gene: TRBV27
J gene: TRBJ1-4
D gene: NA
CDR3 length: 15
clone size: many
CDR3 DNA: TGTGCCAGCAGTTTTTTGGGGGCAGCTAATGAAAAACTGTTTTTT
CDR3 protein: CASSFLGAANEKLFF

V gene: TRBV27
J gene: TRBJ2-3
D gene: NA
CDR3 length: 12
clone size: NA
CDR3 DNA: TGTGCCAGCAGTTTACCTCCAGATACGCAGTATTTT
CDR3 protein: CASSLPPDTQYF

V gene: TRBV6-2/TRBV6-3
J gene: TRBJ2-3
D gene: NA
CDR3 length: 13
clone size: few
CDR3 DNA: TGTGCCAGCAAGGATACAGTTCCAGATACGCAGTATTTT
CDR3 protein: CASKDTVPDTQYF

V gene: TRBV20-1
J gene: TRBJ2-7
D gene: NA
CDR3 length: 13
clone size: NA
CDR3 DNA: TGCAGTGCTAGAGAGGCAGATTCCTACGAGCAGTACTTC
CDR3 protein: CSAREADSYEQYF

V gene: TRBV29-1
J gene: TRBJ2-3
D gene: NA
CDR3 length: 13
clone size: few
CDR3 DNA: TGCAGCGCGGGTAAGAGTATCGCAGATACGCAGTATTTT
CDR3 protein: CSAGKSIADTQYF

V gene: TRBV6-6
J gene: TRBJ2-2
D gene: NA
CDR3 length: 13
clone size: NA
CDR3 DNA: TGTGCCAGCAGGGCAGGGGACACCGGGGAGCTGTTTTTT
CDR3 protein: CASRAGDTGELFF

V gene: TRBV7-2
J gene: TRBJ2-1
D gene: TRBD2
CDR3 length: 16
clone size: few
CDR3 DNA: TGTGCCAGCAGCCCGCTGGTAGCGGGAATGTACAATGAGCAGTTCTTC
CDR3 protein: CASSPLVAGMYNEQFF

V gene: TRBV6-2/TRBV6-3
J gene: TRBJ2-3
D gene: NA
CDR3 length: 13
clone size: NA
CDR3 DNA: TGTGCCAGCAGTCCAACAGGGATTGGTACGCAGTATTTT
CDR3 protein: CASSPTGIGTQYF

V gene: TRBV20-1
J gene: TRBJ1-1
D gene: NA
CDR3 length: 14
clone size: many
CDR3 DNA: TGCAGTGCCTCATTGACAGGTTGGGGTGGTGAAGCTTTCTTT
CDR3 protein: CSASLTGWGGEAFF

V gene: TRBV4-1
J gene: TRBJ2-1
D gene: NA
CDR3 length: 12
clone size: NA
CDR3 DNA: TGCGCCAGCAGCCAAGATGAGTATGAGCAGTTCTTC
CDR3 protein: CASSQDEYEQFF

V gene: TRBV6-2/TRBV6-3
J gene: TRBJ2-1
D gene: NA
CDR3 length: 18
clone size: many
CDR3 DNA: TGTGCCAGCATCCGGACGGGACGCCGAACGAGCTCCTACAATGAGCAGTTCTTC
CDR3 protein: CASIRTGRRTSSYNEQFF

V gene: TRBV3-1
J gene: TRBJ1-6
D gene: NA
CDR3 length: 15
clone size: NA
CDR3 DNA: TGTGCCAGCAGTTTCGGACCGGTCCATAATTCACCCCTCCACTTT
CDR3 protein: CASSFGPVHNSPLHF

V gene: TRBV11-3
J gene: TRBJ2-1
D gene: NA
CDR3 length: 13
clone size: NA
CDR3 DNA: TGTGCCAGCAGCCCGGGGACGACCAATGAGCAGTTCTTC
CDR3 protein: CASSPGTTNEQFF

V gene: TRBV7-3
J gene: TRBJ2-2
D gene: TRBD2
CDR3 length: 14
clone size: NA
CDR3 DNA: TGTGCCAGCAGCGCGCGGGGGACCACCGGGGAGCTGTTTTTT
CDR3 protein: CASSARGTTGELFF

V gene: TRBV9
J gene: TRBJ2-5
D gene: NA
CDR3 length: 14
clone size: NA
CDR3 DNA: TGTGCCAGCAGCGTAGAACAGGGTCCGGAGACCCAGTACTTC
CDR3 protein: CASSVEQGPETQYF

V gene: TRBV29-1
J gene: TRBJ2-5
D gene: NA
CDR3 length: 11
clone size: NA
CDR3 DNA: TGCAGCGTTGCCCTGCGAGAGACCCAGTACTTC
CDR3 protein: CSVALRETQYF

V gene: TRBV6-2/TRBV6-3
J gene: TRBJ2-7
D gene: NA
CDR3 length: 12
clone size: NA
CDR3 DNA: TGTGCCAGCAGTTATATTGCCTACGAGCAGTACTTC
CDR3 protein: CASSYIAYEQYF

V gene: TRBV20-1
J gene: TRBJ2-1
D gene: NA
CDR3 length: 14
clone size: few
CDR3 DNA: TGCAGTGCCAGTAAGGGGCTGAGGGGCAATGAGCAGTTCTTC
CDR3 protein: CSASKGLRGNEQFF

V gene: TRBV28
J gene: TRBJ2-7
D gene: TRBD1
CDR3 length: 13
clone size: NA
CDR3 DNA: TGTGCCAGCAGTTTCCCCGGACAGGGGAGGGAGTACTTC
CDR3 protein: CASSFPGQGREYF

V gene: TRBV7-9
J gene: TRBJ2-7
D gene: TRBD1
CDR3 length: 19
clone size: few
CDR3 DNA: TGTGCCAGCAGCTTTATGGGTCCCAATCGGGACAGGTTCCACTACGAGCAGTACTTC
CDR3 protein: CASSFMGPNRDRFHYEQYF

V gene: TRBV4-1
J gene: TRBJ1-4
D gene: TRBD1
CDR3 length: 16
clone size: NA
CDR3 DNA: TGCGCCAGCAGCCAAGGAGTCGGGACAGGGGGTCAAAAACTGTTTTTT
CDR3 protein: CASSQGVGTGGQKLFF

V gene: TRBV7-9
J gene: TRBJ2-5
D gene: TRBD2
CDR3 length: 14
clone size: many
CDR3 DNA: TGTGCCAGCAGCTCGACTAGCGGGCAAGAGACCCAGTACTTC
CDR3 protein: CASSSTSGQETQYF

V gene: TRBV2
J gene: TRBJ2-3
D gene: NA
CDR3 length: 13
clone size: few
CDR3 DNA: TGTGCCAGCAGTCAACTCCAGGGGGATACGCAGTATTTT
CDR3 protein: CASSQLQGDTQYF

V gene: TRBV15
J gene: TRBJ2-3
D gene: NA
CDR3 length: 13
clone size: NA
CDR3 DNA: TGTGCCACCAGCAGAGATCTTGTCGAAACGCAGTATTTT
CDR3 protein: CATSRDLVETQYF

V gene: TRBV27
J gene: TRBJ1-2
D gene: NA
CDR3 length: 12
clone size: few
CDR3 DNA: TGTGCCAGCAGGGGAGGTAGGAATGGCTACACCTTC
CDR3 protein: CASRGGRNGYTF

V gene: TRBV5-1
J gene: TRBJ1-6
D gene: TRBD1
CDR3 length: 15
clone size: few
CDR3 DNA: TGCGCCAGCAGCCCGGGACAGGGGCCAAATTCACCCCTCCACTTT
CDR3 protein: CASSPGQGPNSPLHF

V gene: TRBV12-3/TRBV12-4
J gene: TRBJ1-4
D gene: NA
CDR3 length: 11
clone size: few
CDR3 DNA: TGTGCCAGCACAGGGTTTGAAAAACTGTTTTTT
CDR3 protein: CASTGFEKLFF

V gene: TRBV10-3
J gene: TRBJ1-5
D gene: NA
CDR3 length: 15
clone size: many
CDR3 DNA: TGTGCCATCAGTGAGAGAGGGGCCAGCAATCAGCCCCAGCATTTT
CDR3 protein: CAISERGASNQPQHF

V gene: TRBV18
J gene: TRBJ2-5
D gene: NA
CDR3 length: 14
clone size: few
CDR3 DNA: TGTGCCAGCTCCCCACAAAGGGGCCAAGAGACCCAGTACTTC
CDR3 protein: CASSPQRGQETQYF

V gene: TRBV18
J gene: TRBJ2-7
D gene: TRBD1
CDR3 length: 15
clone size: NA
CDR3 DNA: TGTGCCAGCTCATCCCAGACAGGGATGGACAAAAAAAGGGACTTC
CDR3 protein: CASSSQTGMDKKRDF

V gene: TRBV3-1
J gene: TRBJ2-3
D gene: NA
CDR3 length: 15
clone size: NA
CDR3 DNA: TGTGCCAGCAGCTCCCCGGGCCGCAACACAGATACGCAGTATTTT
CDR3 protein: CASSSPGRNTDTQYF

V gene: TRBV5-4
J gene: TRBJ2-1
D gene: TRBD2
CDR3 length: 15
clone size: NA
CDR3 DNA: TGTGCCAGCAGCTTGATCGGGGGGGCGACGGATGAGCAGTTCTTC
CDR3 protein: CASSLIGGATDEQFF

V gene: TRBV12-3/TRBV12-4
J gene: TRBJ2-2
D gene: TRBD2
CDR3 length: 15
clone size: NA
CDR3 DNA: TGTGCCAGCAGCTATGGCGGGGGGGACACCGGGGAGCTGTTTTTT
CDR3 protein: CASSYGGGDTGELFF

V gene: TRBV6-6
J gene: TRBJ1-5
D gene: NA
CDR3 length: 15
clone size: many
CDR3 DNA: TGTGCCAGCAGACAGGGAGCGAGGAGCAATCAGCCCCAGCATTTT
CDR3 protein: CASRQGARSNQPQHF

V gene: TRBV5-6
J gene: TRBJ2-7
D gene: TRBD1
CDR3 length: 16
clone size: few
CDR3 DNA: TGTGCCAGCAGCTGGGACAGGGGGGAAGTTTTGTACGAGCAGTACTTC
CDR3 protein: CASSWDRGEVLYEQYF